The following is a TCR beta chain sequence with its context. The protocol was immunoSEQ multiplex PCR, while the TCRdb copy is restricted to in-frame clones and leaves out a portion. The repertoire consists of some 1.5 million clones, with roughly 97% occurring once and the leading ten covering roughly 1.2%. V gave up 5 bases and J gave up 6 bases, with 8 bases separating them. CDR3 length equals 12 residues. CDR1 and CDR2 (germline): LNHDA, SQIVND (reference sequence). The data were taken from a study of shared clonotypes between healthy human individuals. Only Caucasian adults living in Nashville, Tennessee made up the donor group.

Sample: naive CD4+ T cells sorted from blood. The subset was: CD45RA+ positively selected. This receptor was taken from a man aged 25 to 45 in good health. The chain recombines TRBV19 with TRBJ1-5; TRBD1 is a possible D gene (5 bases). CDR3 sequence (DNA): TGTGCCAGTAGTCAGGGTCTTCAGCCCCAGCATTTT. Translation: CASSQGLQPQHF.